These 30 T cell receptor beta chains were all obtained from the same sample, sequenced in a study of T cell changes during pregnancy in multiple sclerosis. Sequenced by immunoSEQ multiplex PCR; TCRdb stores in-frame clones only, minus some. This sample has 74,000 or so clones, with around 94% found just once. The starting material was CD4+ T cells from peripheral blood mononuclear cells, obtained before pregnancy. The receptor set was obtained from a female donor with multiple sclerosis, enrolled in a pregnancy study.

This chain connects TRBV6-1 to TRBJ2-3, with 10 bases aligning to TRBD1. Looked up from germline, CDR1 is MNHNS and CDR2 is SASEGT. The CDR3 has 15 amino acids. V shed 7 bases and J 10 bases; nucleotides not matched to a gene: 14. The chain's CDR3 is CASTQGGTGVAPQYF. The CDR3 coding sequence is TGTGCCAGCACTCAAGGGGGGACAGGGGTCGCTCCGCAGTATTTT.

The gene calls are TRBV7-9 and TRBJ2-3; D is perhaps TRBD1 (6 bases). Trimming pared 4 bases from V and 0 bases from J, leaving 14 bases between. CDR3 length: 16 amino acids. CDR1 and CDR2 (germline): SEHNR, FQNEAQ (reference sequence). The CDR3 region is CASSWGGTPSTDTQYF. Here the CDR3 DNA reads TGTGCCAGCAGCTGGGGTGGGACACCTAGCACAGATACGCAGTATTTT.

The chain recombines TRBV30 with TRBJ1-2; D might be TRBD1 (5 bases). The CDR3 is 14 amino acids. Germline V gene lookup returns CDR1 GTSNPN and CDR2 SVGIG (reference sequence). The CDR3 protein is CASTTGAFNYGYTF. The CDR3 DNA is TGTGCTTCAACTACAGGAGCTTTCAACTATGGCTACACCTTC.

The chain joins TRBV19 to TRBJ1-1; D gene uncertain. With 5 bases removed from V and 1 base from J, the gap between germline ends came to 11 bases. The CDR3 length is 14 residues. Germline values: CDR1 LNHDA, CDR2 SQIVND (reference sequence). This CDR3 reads CASSLPGWNTEAFF. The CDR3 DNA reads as TGTGCCAGTAGTCTGCCGGGGTGGAACACTGAAGCTTTCTTT.

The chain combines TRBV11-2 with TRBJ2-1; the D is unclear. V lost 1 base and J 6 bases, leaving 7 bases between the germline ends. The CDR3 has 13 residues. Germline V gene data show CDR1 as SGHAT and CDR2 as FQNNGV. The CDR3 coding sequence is TGTGCCAGCAGCTTAGCAGGCTCCAATGAGCAGTTCTTC. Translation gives CASSLAGSNEQFF.

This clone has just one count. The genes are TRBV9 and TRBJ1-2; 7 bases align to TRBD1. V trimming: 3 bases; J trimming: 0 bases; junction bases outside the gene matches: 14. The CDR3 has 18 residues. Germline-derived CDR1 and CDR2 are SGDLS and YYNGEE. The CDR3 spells CASSASRQGRGANYGYTF. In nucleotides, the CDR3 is TGTGCCAGCAGCGCCTCCCGACAGGGTCGCGGAGCTAACTATGGCTACACCTTC.

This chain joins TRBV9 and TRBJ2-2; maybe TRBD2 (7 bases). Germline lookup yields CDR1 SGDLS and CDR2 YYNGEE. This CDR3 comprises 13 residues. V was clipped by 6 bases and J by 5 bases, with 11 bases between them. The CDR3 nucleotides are TGTGCCAGCAACAGGGAGGGAACCGGGGAGCTGTTTTTT. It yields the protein CASNREGTGELFF.

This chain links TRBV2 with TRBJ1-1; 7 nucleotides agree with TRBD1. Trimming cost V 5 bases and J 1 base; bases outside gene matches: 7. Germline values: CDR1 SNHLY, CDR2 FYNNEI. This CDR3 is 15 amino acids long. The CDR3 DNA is TGTGCCAGCAGTTTACAGGGGTCGGGGAACACTGAAGCTTTCTTT. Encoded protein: CASSLQGSGNTEAFF.

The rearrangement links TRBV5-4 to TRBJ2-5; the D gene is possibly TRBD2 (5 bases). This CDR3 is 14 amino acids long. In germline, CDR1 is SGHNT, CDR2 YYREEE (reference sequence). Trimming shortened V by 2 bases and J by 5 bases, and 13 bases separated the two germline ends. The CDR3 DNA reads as TGTGCCAGCAGCTTAGGACTGGGGATGGAGACCCAGTACTTC. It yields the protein CASSLGLGMETQYF.

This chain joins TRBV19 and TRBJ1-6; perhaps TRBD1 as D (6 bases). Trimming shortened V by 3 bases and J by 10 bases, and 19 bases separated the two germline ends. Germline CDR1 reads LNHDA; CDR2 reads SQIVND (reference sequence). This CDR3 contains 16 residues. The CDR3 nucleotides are TGTGCCAGTAGTATCCTATCGACAGGAATGGGATCACCCCTCCACTTT. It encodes CASSILSTGMGSPLHF.

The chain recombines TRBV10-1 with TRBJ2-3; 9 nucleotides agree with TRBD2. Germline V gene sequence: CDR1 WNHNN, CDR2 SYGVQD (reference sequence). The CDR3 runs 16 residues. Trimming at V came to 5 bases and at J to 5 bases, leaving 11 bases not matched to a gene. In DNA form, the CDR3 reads TGCGCCAGCAGTCCCCTTAGCGGGAGAAAGGGAGATACGCAGTATTTT. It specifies CASSPLSGRKGDTQYF.

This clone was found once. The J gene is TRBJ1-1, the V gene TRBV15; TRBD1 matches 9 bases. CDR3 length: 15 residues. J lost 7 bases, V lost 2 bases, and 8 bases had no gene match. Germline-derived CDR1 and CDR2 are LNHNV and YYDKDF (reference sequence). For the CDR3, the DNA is TGTGCCACCAGCAGATCACCCGGGACAGGGAATGAAGCTTTCTTT. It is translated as CATSRSPGTGNEAFF.

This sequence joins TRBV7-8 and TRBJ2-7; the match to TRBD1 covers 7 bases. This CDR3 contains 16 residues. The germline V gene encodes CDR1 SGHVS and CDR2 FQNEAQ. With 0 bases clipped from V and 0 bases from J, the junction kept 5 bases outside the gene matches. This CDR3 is CASSLASPGGSYEQYF. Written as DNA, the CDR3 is TGTGCCAGCAGCTTAGCGTCCCCAGGGGGCTCCTACGAGCAGTACTTC.

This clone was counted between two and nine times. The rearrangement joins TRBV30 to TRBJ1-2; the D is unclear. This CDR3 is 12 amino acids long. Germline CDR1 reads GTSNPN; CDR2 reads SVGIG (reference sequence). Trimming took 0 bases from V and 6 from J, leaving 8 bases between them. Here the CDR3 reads CAWSVGGHGYTF. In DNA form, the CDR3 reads TGTGCCTGGAGTGTGGGAGGCCATGGCTACACCTTC.

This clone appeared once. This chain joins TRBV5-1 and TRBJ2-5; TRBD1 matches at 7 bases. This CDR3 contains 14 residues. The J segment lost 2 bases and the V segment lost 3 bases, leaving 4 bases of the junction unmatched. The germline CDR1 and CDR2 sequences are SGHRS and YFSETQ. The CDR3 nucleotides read TGCGCCAGCAGCTCCGGGACAGCTCAAGAGACCCAGTACTTC. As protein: CASSSGTAQETQYF.

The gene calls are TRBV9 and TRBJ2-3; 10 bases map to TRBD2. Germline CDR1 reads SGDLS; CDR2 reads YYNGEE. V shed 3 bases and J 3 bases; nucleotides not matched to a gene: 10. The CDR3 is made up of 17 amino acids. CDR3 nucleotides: TGTGCCAGCAGCGGCCGTAGCGGGAGGTTGAAGACAGATACGCAGTATTTT. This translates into CASSGRSGRLKTDTQYF.

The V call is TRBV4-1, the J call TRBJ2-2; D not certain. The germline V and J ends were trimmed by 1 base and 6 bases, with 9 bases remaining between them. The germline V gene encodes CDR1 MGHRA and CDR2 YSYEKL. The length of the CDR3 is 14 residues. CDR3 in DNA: TGCGCCAGCAGCCAAGGAGGAATCCCCGGGGAGCTGTTTTTT. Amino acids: CASSQGGIPGELFF.

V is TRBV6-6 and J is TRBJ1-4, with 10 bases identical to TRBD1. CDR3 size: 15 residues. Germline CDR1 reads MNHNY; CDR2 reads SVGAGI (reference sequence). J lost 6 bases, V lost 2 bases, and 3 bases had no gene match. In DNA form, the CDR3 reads TGTGCCAGCAGTTACACCGGGACAGGGGATGAAAAACTGTTTTTT. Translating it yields CASSYTGTGDEKLFF.

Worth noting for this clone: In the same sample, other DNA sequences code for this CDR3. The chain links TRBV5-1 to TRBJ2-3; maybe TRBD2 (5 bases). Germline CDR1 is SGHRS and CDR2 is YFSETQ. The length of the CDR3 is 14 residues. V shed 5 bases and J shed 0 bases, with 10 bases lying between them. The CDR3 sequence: CASSLRTSTDTQYF. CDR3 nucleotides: TGCGCCAGCAGTCTAAGGACTAGCACAGATACGCAGTATTTT. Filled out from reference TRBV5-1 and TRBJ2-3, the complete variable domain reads KAGVTQTPRYLIKTRGQQVTLSCSPISGHRSVSWYQQTPGQGLQFLFEYFSETQRNKGNFPGRFSGRQFSNSRSEMNVSTLELGDSALYLCASSLRTSTDTQYFGPGTRLTVL.

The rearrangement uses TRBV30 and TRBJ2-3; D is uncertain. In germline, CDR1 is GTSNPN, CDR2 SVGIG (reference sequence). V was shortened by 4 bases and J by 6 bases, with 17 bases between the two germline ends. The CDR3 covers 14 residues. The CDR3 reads CAWKLTEFLDTQYF. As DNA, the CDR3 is TGTGCCTGGAAGTTAACGGAGTTTTTGGATACGCAGTATTTT.

CDR3 coding DNA: TGTGCCACCTCGACAGGGGTGGAGGCCGGGGAGCTGTTTTTT. Translated: CATSTGVEAGELFF. The chain recombines TRBV15 with TRBJ2-2; 8 bases fit TRBD1. The CDR3 loop spans 14 amino acids. Germline V gene lookup returns CDR1 LNHNV and CDR2 YYDKDF (reference sequence). V dropped 8 bases and J dropped 6; count of bases not matched to a gene: 8.

The CDR3 sequence is CASSLAGQGMDGYTF. The CDR3, as DNA: TGTGCCAGCAGCTTAGCGGGACAGGGGATGGATGGCTACACCTTC. This chain uses TRBV7-2 with TRBJ1-2; TRBD1 matches 10 bases. The V gene end was trimmed by 0 bases and the J gene end by 6 bases; junction bases not matched to a gene: 4. Germline CDR1 reads SGHTA; CDR2 reads FQGNSA. The CDR3 has 15 amino acids.

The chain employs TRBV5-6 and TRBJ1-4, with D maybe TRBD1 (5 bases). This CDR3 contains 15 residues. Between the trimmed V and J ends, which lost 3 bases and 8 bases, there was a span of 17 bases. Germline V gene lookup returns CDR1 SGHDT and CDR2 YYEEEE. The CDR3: CASSSPGTLGEKLFF. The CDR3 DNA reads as TGTGCCAGCAGCTCACCCGGGACTCTAGGCGAAAAACTGTTTTTT. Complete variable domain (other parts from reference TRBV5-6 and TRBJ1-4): DAGVTQSPTHLIKTRGQQVTLRCSPKSGHDTVSWYQQALGQGPQFIFQYYEEEERQRGNFPDRFSGHQFPNYSSELNVNALLLGDSALYLCASSSPGTLGEKLFFGSGTQLSVL.

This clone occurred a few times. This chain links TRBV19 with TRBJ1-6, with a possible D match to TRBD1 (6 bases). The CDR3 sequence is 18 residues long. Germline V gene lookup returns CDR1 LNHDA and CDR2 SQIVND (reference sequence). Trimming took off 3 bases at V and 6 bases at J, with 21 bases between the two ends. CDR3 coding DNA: TGTGCCAGTAGTATTCCGACAGGACAATGGGTTATTAATTCACCCCTCCACTTT. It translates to CASSIPTGQWVINSPLHF.

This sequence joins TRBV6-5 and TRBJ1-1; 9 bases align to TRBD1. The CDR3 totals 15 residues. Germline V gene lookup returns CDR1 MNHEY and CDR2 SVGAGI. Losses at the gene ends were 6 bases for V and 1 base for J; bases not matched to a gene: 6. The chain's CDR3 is CASSHRGLRNTEAFF. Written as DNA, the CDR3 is TGTGCCAGCAGCCACAGGGGGCTGAGGAACACTGAAGCTTTCTTT.

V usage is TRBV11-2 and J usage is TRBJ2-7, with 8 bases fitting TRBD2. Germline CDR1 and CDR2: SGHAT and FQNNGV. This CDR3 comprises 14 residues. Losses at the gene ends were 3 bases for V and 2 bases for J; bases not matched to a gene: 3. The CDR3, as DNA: TGTGCCAGCAGCTTTGCGGGGGGAACCTACGAGCAGTACTTC. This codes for CASSFAGGTYEQYF.

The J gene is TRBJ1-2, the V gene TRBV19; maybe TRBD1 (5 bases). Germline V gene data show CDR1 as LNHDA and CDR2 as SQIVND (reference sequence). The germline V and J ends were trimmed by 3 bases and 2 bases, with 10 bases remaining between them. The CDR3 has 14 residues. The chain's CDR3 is CASSMTASNYGYTF. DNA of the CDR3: TGTGCCAGTAGTATGACAGCCTCAAACTATGGCTACACCTTC.

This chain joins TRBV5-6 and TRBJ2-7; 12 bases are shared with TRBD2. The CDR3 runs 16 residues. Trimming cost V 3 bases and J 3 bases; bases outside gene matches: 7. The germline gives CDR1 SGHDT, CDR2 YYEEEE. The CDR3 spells CASSSWTSGEYYEQYF. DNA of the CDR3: TGTGCCAGCAGCTCGTGGACTAGCGGGGAGTACTACGAGCAGTACTTC.

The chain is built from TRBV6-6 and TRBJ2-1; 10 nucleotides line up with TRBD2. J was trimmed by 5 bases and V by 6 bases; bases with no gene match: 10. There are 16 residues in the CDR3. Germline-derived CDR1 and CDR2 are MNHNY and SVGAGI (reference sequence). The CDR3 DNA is TGTGCCAGCAGAAACCCGGGACTAGCGAGTCACAATGAGCAGTTCTTC. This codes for CASRNPGLASHNEQFF.

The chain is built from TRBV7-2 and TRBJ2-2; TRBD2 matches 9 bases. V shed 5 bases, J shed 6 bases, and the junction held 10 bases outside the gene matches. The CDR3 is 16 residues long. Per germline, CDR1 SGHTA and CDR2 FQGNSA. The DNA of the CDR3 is TGTGCCAGCAGCCATGATAGCGGGAGTCGGCCCGGGGAGCTGTTTTTT. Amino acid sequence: CASSHDSGSRPGELFF.